The T cell receptor (beta chain) under discussion was sequenced for a study of regulatory T cells in long-lasting Graves disease (dated by TCRdb to 2020 to 2022). Study-level background: Patients with newly diagnosed Graves' disease had been on antithyroid drugs for under 3 months. A total of around 35 samples were covered by TCR sequencing, comprising approximately 13 persistent and approximately 20 newly diagnosed Graves' disease patients. The study was conducted in China and was registered as a clinical trial. Peripheral blood TCR sequencing and RNA sequencing compared persistent Graves' disease patients with newly diagnosed Graves' disease patients. Summary of the overall study and its limitations: Persistent patients shared more public clonotypes among themselves (around 2,700) than newly diagnosed patients did (roughly 910). Only peripheral blood was studied, because thyroid tissue, the primary lesion, was inaccessible. Lower TCR Shannon entropy and fewer highly expanded clones were observed in persistent Graves' disease patients than in newly diagnosed patients, which suggested clonal expansion. The small sample size was acknowledged by the authors as a limitation that may reduce accuracy. Only the TCR beta chain was sequenced and analyzed.

This clonotype occurred many times. The antigen it recognizes is unknown. It has no much larger one-base neighbor in the sample; base qualities were not kept. Interpreted using the paper, the time point label stands for: newly diagnosed GD, antithyroid drugs for less than 3 months. For both TCR sequencing and RNA sequencing, RNA was extracted from PBMCs in TRIzol. The diagnosis of Graves' disease was made according to American Thyroid Association guidelines. Patients for the study were recruited at an endocrinology department in Xi'an, China. Each patient gave 7 to 9.5 milliliters of peripheral blood, collected in an EDTA anticoagulant tube. PBMCs were isolated by Ficoll Paque Plus density gradient separation without further T cell sorting. An Agilent 2100 Bioanalyzer and agarose gel were used to check RNA quality, while a NanoDrop 2000 measured RNA concentration. Library generation was performed with multiplex PCR. This sample was sequenced with an Illumina HiSeq 4000. To build TCR beta libraries, CDR3 regions were amplified by Arm-PCR using iRepertoire HTBI primers. PCR products were gel purified before sequencing. Per the source publication's procedure: Gene usage analysis of CDR3 amino acid clonotypes used the 60 to 75 TRBV and approximately 13 TRBJ segments found across samples. COPE and FqMerger were used to merge the filtered high-quality paired reads into contigs. Contigs were aligned with BLAST to IMGT TRBV, TRBD and TRBJ reference genes, and CDR3 was defined per IMGT. Any clonotype with a frequency above 0.1% was counted as a highly expanded clone. Repertoire diversity was measured by Shannon entropy, and V-J evenness by the Gini coefficient. Public clonotypes were defined as clonotypes shared by more than one individual. TCRdb reanalyzed the raw reads on its own, using fastp at Q25 for trimming and MiXCR for clone calling, and kept in-frame beta chains. A single entry per CDR3 protein holds the most common genes and DNA from its merged rows. What appears here as the V and J calls and clone size reflects TCRdb's work, not the paper's. Within this sample are some 250,000 distinct CDR3 sequences, with roughly a fifth of them counted one time only. 11% to 15% of the sample rests with the top ten.

The specimen was peripheral blood mononuclear cells (PBMCs), collected at new diagnosis, from a patient treated with antithyroid drugs. The receptor was isolated from a female donor with Graves disease.

The CDR3 loop reads CAWSKGHTGELFF. In nucleotides, the sequence is TGTGCCTGGAGTAAAGGGCACACCGGGGAGCTGTTTTTT. The chain links TRBV30 with TRBJ2-2; there is no confident call for the D gene. The germline V gene encodes CDR1 GTSNPN and CDR2 SVGIG (reference sequence). Between the V and J ends, shortened by 2 bases and 3 bases respectively, the junction contains 7 bases. Reading from cysteine to phenylalanine, the CDR3 counts 13 amino acids. Only the CDR3 DNA is retained, 39 bases long and in frame from the first base.